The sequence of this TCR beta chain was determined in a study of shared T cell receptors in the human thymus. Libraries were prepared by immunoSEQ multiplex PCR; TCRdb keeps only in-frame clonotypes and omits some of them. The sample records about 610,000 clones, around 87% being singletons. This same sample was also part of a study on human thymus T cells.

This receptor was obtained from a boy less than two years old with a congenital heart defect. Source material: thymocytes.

The CDR3 loop reads CAINRDKGRETQYF. The CDR3 DNA reads as TGTGCCATCAACCGGGACAAGGGTAGAGAGACCCAGTACTTC. The chain employs TRBV10-3 and TRBJ2-5, with D possibly matching TRBD1 (6 bases). CDR1 is ENHRY, CDR2 SYGVKD, per germline. V was pared by 7 bases and J by 4 bases, with 16 bases between. The CDR3 totals 14 residues.